This T cell receptor (beta chain) was identified in a study of cytomegalovirus exposure and HLA in healthy donors. Study-wide results and limits: The classifier, whose performance was assessed in both the original and validation cohorts, reportedly diagnosed cytomegalovirus status with high specificity and sensitivity.

CDR1 is SQVTM and CDR2 is ANQGSEA in the germline V gene. V dropped 3 bases and J dropped 3 bases, with 11 bases sitting between them. This CDR3 is 13 amino acids long. Primers for the PCR totalled 60 Vbeta and 13 Jbeta. Clones were read by immunoSEQ multiplex PCR, and TCRdb kept only the in-frame ones, dropping some. The table has roughly 100,000 clones, about 70% seen once. Only a few counts were recorded for this clone. Its target is unknown. The V call is TRBV29-1, the J call TRBJ1-1, with TRBD1 as a possible D gene (5 bases). The source of this sequence is a man aged 25 to 45 in good health and CMV-seronegative. Sequencing used PBMCs. This chain's CDR3 is CSVEVGRDTEAFF. CDR3 nucleotide sequence: TGCAGCGTTGAGGTGGGCAGGGACACTGAAGCTTTCTTT.